This T cell receptor (beta chain) was identified in a study of cytomegalovirus exposure and HLA in healthy donors. Study details: For the approximately 390 genotyped donors, roughly 80% fell within the Caucasian-associated ancestry cluster.

Primers: 60 Vbeta forward and 13 Jbeta reverse. This table comes from immunoSEQ multiplex PCR, and its TCRdb copy is limited to in-frame clones, with some not included. Altogether roughly 230,000 clones are present, 92% being singletons, with the ten largest covering around 1.7%. The donors gave bone marrow, and they were healthy. In germline, CDR1 is WNHNN, CDR2 SYGVQD (reference sequence). The ends were cut back, 2 bases at V and 6 bases at J, with 5 bases in the middle. The CDR3 has 12 amino acids. The receptor was derived from a girl aged 2 to 9 in good health and CMV-seronegative. The J gene is TRBJ1-5, the V gene TRBV10-1, with D unresolved. The sample consisted of PBMCs. CDR3 DNA: TGCGCCAGCAGTGAGACATCTCAGCCCCAGCATTTT. It codes for CASSETSQPQHF.